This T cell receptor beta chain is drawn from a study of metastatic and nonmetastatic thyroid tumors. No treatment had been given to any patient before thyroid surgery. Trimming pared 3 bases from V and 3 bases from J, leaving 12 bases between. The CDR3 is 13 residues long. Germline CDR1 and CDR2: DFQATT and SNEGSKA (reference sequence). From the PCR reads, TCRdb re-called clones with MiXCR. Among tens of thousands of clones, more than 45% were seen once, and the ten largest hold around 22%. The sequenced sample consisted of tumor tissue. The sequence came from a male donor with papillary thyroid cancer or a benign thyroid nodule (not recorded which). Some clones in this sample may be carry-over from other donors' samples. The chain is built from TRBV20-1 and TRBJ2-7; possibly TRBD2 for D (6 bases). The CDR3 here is CSARDYTGYEQYF. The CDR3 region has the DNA TGCAGTGCTAGGGACTATACCGGCTACGAGCAGTACTTC.